This T cell receptor (beta chain) was found in a study of CD8 T cells in ankylosing spondylitis. In its sample, this clonotype was seen many times. The antigen is not known. Findings and caveats of the study: For ankylosing spondylitis blood, a TCR beta motif of under ten highly homologous variants appeared characteristic. Researchers reportedly found disease-linked clones significantly enriched in matched ankylosing spondylitis synovial fluid. A subset of motif variants has previously been described in the synovial fluid and blood of reactive arthritis.

Quantitative 5'-RACE with molecular barcodes produced the TCR beta libraries. TCRdb analysed the 5' RACE reads with MiXCR anew, one entry per CDR3 protein. The sample lists hundreds of thousands of distinct CDR3 sequences, roughly a tenth occurring once. The V and J ends lost 6 bases and 4 bases respectively, with 10 bases between them. This CDR3 spans 13 amino acids. From germline, CDR1 is SQVTM and CDR2 ANQGSEA. Sequenced: blood, either unsorted or a sorted T cell fraction (not recorded which). V usage is TRBV29-1 and J usage is TRBJ2-6; D might be TRBD1 (5 bases). The origin of this receptor is a male donor with ankylosing spondylitis or in good health (not recorded which). CDR3 sequence reads: CSVGVSGANVLTF. The CDR3 DNA reads as TGCAGCGTAGGGGTGTCGGGGGCCAACGTCCTGACTTTC. Using reference TRBV29-1 and TRBJ2-6 for the parts outside the CDR3, the full variable domain is SAVISQKPSRDICQRGTSLTIQCQVDSQVTMMFWYRQQPGQSLTLIATANQGSEATYESGFVIDKFPISRPNLTFSTLTVSNMSPEDSSIYLCSVGVSGANVLTFGAGSRLTVL.